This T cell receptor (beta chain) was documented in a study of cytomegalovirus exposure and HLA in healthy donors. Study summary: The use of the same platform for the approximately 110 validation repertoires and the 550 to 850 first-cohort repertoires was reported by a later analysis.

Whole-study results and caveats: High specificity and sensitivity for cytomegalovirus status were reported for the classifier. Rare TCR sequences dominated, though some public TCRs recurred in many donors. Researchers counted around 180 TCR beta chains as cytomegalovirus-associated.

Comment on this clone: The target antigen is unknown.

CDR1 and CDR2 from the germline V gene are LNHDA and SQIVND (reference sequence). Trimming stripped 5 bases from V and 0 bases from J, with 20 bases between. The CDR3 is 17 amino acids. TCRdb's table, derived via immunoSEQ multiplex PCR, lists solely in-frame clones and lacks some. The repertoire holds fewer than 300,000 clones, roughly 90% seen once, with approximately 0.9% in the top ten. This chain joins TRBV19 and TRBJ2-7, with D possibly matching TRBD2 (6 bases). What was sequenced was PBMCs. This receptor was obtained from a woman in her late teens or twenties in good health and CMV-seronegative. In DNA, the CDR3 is TGTGCCAGTAGTTTCTCGACTAGGTTGGGCGGCTCCTACGAGCAGTACTTC. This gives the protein CASSFSTRLGGSYEQYF.